The TCR beta chain under discussion was sequenced for a study of control samples from healthy donors and cancer patients. This CDR3 has 16 amino acids. Germline CDR1 SEHNR, CDR2 FQNEAQ (reference sequence). The V end lost 5 bases, the J end lost 3 bases, and 20 bases lay between the germline ends. Measured with immunoSEQ multiplex PCR; TCRdb has only the in-frame clones, and not every one. Its clone listing holds 150,000 to 200,000 clones. This receptor was identified in a woman in her twenties or thirties in good health. The sequenced material came from blood. The chain couples TRBV7-9 to TRBJ2-7; D possibly corresponds to TRBD2 (6 bases). CDR3 nucleotide sequence: TGTGCCAGCAGCCTAACCGGAGGGCTAGTGAGCTACGAGCAGTACTTC. It specifies CASSLTGGLVSYEQYF.